A selection of T cell receptor beta chains follows, all from one sample in a study of T cell responses to AZD1222 COVID-19 vaccine. Sequencing used immunoSEQ multiplex PCR; TCRdb keeps in-frame clones, though not all of them. Of 100,000 to 150,000 clones listed, about 79% are singletons. Sequences were derived from peripheral blood, sampled 28 days after the second AZD1222 dose. Receptor source: an adult who received the AZD1222 COVID-19 vaccine. Both conserved end residues are part of each CDR3. The listing skips clone size in some rows; elsewhere it reads once, few, many or a size class.

TRBV7-8	TRBJ1-1	NA	CASSGPDGLNTEAFF
TRBV14	TRBJ1-2	NA	CASSQEQGGVPLYGYTF
TRBV9	TRBJ1-4	NA	CASSSHPATNEKLFF
TRBV28	TRBJ2-7	NA	CASSLYADASHIF
TRBV5-1	TRBJ1-3	NA	CASSQSWDRLSGNTIYF
TRBV28	TRBJ2-2	NA	CASTRDTQGANTGELFF
TRBV3-1/TRBV3-2	TRBJ2-7	NA	CASSRSVGRGREQYF
TRBV6-5	TRBJ1-4	NA	CASSYSIGEEKLFF
TRBV5-1	TRBJ2-5	once	CASKDQTQETQYF
TRBV5-6	TRBJ1-5	NA	CASSLAGSQPQHF
TRBV28	TRBJ1-1	NA	CASRRTGLAGATEAFF
TRBV7-2	TRBJ2-1	NA	CASSHSGQGIPNEQFF
TRBV12-3/TRBV12-4	TRBJ2-1	NA	CATATSGADEQFF
TRBV7-2	TRBJ2-5	NA	CASSFQGGGETQYF
TRBV10-3	TRBJ2-3	NA	CAISEGSTDTQYF
TRBV7-2	TRBJ2-3	NA	CASSLNPPWSTDTQYF
TRBV6-2/TRBV6-3	TRBJ2-7	NA	CASSYVSYTYEQYF
TRBV5-1	TRBJ1-1	NA	CASSLEGHSTEAFF
TRBV11-3	TRBJ1-4	NA	CASSLDPDRATNEKLFF
TRBV9	TRBJ1-2	NA	CASSADRGSSYGYTF
TRBV3-1/TRBV3-2	TRBJ1-1	NA	CASSQDRTGIYTEAFF
TRBV11-2	TRBJ1-2	NA	CASSPGTDYGYTF
TRBV19	TRBJ2-7	NA	CAMQGEGYEQYF
TRBV28	TRBJ1-5	NA	CASSFPPYSYSNQPQHF
TRBV3-1/TRBV3-2	TRBJ1-1	once	CASSQGGGNTEAFF
TRBV7-2	TRBJ2-7	NA	CASSLGTYEQYF
TRBV3-1/TRBV3-2	TRBJ1-3	NA	CASSQRLGNTIYF
TRBV18	TRBJ1-6	NA	CASSPRQQDNSPLHF
TRBV2	TRBJ2-2	NA	CASTPGQVTGELFF
TRBV6-2/TRBV6-3	TRBJ2-3	NA	CASSRPPTDTQYF
TRBV7-9	TRBJ2-2	NA	CASSSRGFTGELFF
TRBV2	TRBJ1-1	NA	CASSEGILNTEAFF
TRBV5-5	TRBJ1-1	NA	CASSTMGTSNTEAFF
TRBV7-3	TRBJ2-1	NA	CASSLMGDGFNEQFF
TRBV18	TRBJ1-6	NA	CASSPFPGGKGYNSPLHF
TRBV27	TRBJ2-7	NA	CASSPLLLDVEYF
TRBV7-6	TRBJ1-1	NA	CASSLELGGNTEAFF
TRBV5-1	TRBJ1-6	NA	CASSRGENSPLHF
TRBV2	TRBJ2-5	NA	CASSKLQETQYF
TRBV7-9	TRBJ2-1	NA	CASSFGPSNEQFF
TRBV10-2	TRBJ2-7	NA	CASRETGNLYEQYF